This TCR beta chain was documented in a study of blood T cell repertoires in COVID-19. Clones were sequenced by immunoSEQ multiplex PCR, and TCRdb holds only the in-frame ones, with some missing. The sample records roughly 200,000 clones, approximately 80% being singletons. V was trimmed by 7 bases and J by 5 bases, leaving 14 bases between them. CDR1 is GTSNPN, CDR2 SVGIG, per germline (reference sequence). CDR3 length: 12 amino acids. The sequenced sample consisted of peripheral blood. The clonotype comes from a woman aged 45-60 years with active or convalescent COVID-19. This rearrangement joins TRBV30 to TRBJ1-2, with a tentative D call TRBD1 (6 bases). CDR3 loop: CASQGSRYGYTF. The DNA for the CDR3 is TGTGCCTCCCAGGGGTCGCGGTATGGCTACACCTTC.